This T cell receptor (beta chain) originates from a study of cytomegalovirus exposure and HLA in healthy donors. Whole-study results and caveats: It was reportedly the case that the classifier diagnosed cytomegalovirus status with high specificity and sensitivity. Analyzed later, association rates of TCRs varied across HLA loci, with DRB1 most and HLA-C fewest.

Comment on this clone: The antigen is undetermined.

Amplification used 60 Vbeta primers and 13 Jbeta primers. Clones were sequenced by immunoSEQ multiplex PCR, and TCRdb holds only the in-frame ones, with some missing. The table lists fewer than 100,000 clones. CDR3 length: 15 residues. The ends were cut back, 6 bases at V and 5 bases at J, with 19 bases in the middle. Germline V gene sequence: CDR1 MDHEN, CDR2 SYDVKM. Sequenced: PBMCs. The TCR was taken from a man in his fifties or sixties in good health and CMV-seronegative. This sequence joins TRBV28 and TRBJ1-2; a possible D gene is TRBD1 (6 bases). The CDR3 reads CASRTTNQGRYGYTF. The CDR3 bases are TGTGCCAGCAGAACCACAAACCAGGGGCGGTATGGCTACACCTTC.